Given below is one T cell receptor (beta chain) in context. The data stem from a study of blood T cell repertoires in COVID-19. Trimming stripped 6 bases from V and 6 bases from J, with 14 bases between. CDR3 length: 13 residues. Germline CDR1 LGHDT, CDR2 YNNKEL (reference sequence). Only in-frame clones appear in the TCRdb table, and some are missing; sequencing was by immunoSEQ multiplex PCR. The sample yields about 270,000 clones, roughly 85% seen once. The sample consisted of peripheral blood. The sequence was obtained from a woman in her sixties or seventies with acute or convalescent COVID-19. This chain joins TRBV3-1 (or the pseudogene TRBV3-2) and TRBJ1-1, with D perhaps TRBD1 (6 bases). The chain's CDR3 is CASRNTGPAEAFF. The DNA of the CDR3 is TGTGCCAGCAGGAATACAGGGCCAGCTGAAGCTTTCTTT.